The next 26 T cell receptor beta chains were all read from a single sample in a study of T cell repertoires in cytomegalovirus infection. Each CDR3 protein gets one entry after TCRdb re-called the reads with MiXCR. This table holds approximately 500,000 distinct CDR3 sequences, 11% found once. The source material was PBMCs. The receptor set was obtained from a human donor in good health (CMV status not recorded). Some clones in this sample may be carry-over from other donors' samples.

This clonotype has ten or more counts. The J gene is TRBJ2-3, the V gene TRBV20-1; 9 nucleotides align to TRBD1. Germline lookup yields CDR1 DFQATT and CDR2 SNEGSKA (reference sequence). Trimming at V came to 6 bases and at J to 7 bases, leaving 11 bases not matched to a gene. The CDR3 sequence is 14 residues long. CDR3 in amino acids: CSAKQGAIVYTQYF. CDR3 nucleotides: TGCAGTGCCAAACAGGGGGCAATTGTGTATACGCAGTATTTT.

In the case of this clonotype: The junction differs from germline at one of its ends, possibly a read error. This chain links TRBV6-5 with TRBJ2-2; D call uncertain. This CDR3 is built from 11 residues. CDR1 and CDR2 from the germline V gene are MNHEY and SVGAGI. CDR3 protein: CARSYSGELFF. DNA of the CDR3: TGTGCCCGCAGTTACAGCGGGGAGCTGTTTTTT.

The chain combines TRBV5-4 with TRBJ1-2; 9 bases fit TRBD1. V trimming: 4 bases; J trimming: 4 bases; junction bases outside the gene matches: 5. This CDR3 region has 14 residues. Germline CDR1 and CDR2: SGHNT and YYREEE (reference sequence). CDR3 sequence: CASSADRGTYGYTF. Written as DNA, the CDR3 is TGTGCCAGCAGCGCGGACAGGGGCACCTATGGCTACACCTTC.

This clonotype was recorded a few times. The V gene is TRBV6-6, the J gene TRBJ2-5; maybe TRBD2 (5 bases). The CDR3 extends over 12 amino acids. Germline lookup yields CDR1 MNHNY and CDR2 SVGAGI (reference sequence). V gave up 8 bases and J gave up 5 bases, with 12 bases separating them. The CDR3 nucleotides read TGTGCCAGCGAGGGTGGAAGGGAGACCCAGTACTTC. It codes for CASEGGRETQYF.

This clonotype came up many times. The chain couples TRBV14 to TRBJ2-1, with 7 bases fitting TRBD1. V shed 4 bases and J 6 bases; nucleotides not matched to a gene: 6. Germline loops: CDR1 SGHDN, CDR2 FVKESK. The CDR3 totals 14 residues. In DNA, the CDR3 is TGTGCCAGCAGCCGGTTCGCAGGGGGCAATGAGCAGTTCTTC. It translates to CASSRFAGGNEQFF.

This clonotype was detected many times. This chain links TRBV27 with TRBJ1-1; perhaps TRBD1 as D (6 bases). The CDR3 runs 15 residues. Germline-derived CDR1 and CDR2 are MNHEY and SMNVEV (reference sequence). V was cut by 4 bases and J by 1 base, with 13 bases left in between. The DNA of the CDR3 is TGTGCCAGCAGTTGGGGGGCCCAAGGGAACACTGAAGCTTTCTTT. This codes for CASSWGAQGNTEAFF.

This clonotype was detected many times. The genes are TRBV10-2 and TRBJ2-5; D may be TRBD1 (5 bases). Germline V gives CDR1 WSHSY, CDR2 SAAADI. CDR3 length: 13 residues. V lost 6 bases, J lost 4 bases, and 12 bases lay in between. Written as DNA, the CDR3 is TGCGCCAGCAGCAGCCAGGGCGGAGAGACCCAGTACTTC. It translates to CASSSQGGETQYF.

As regards this clonotype: A clone one base away is much larger, so this may be a read error. V gene TRBV6-5 combines with J gene TRBJ1-1, with TRBD1 matching 10 bases. V shed 4 bases, J shed 1 base, and the junction held 0 bases outside the gene matches. Per the germline V gene, CDR1 is MNHEY and CDR2 is SVGAGI. The CDR3 has 14 amino acids. The CDR3 DNA reads as TGTGCCAGCAGTTGGGACAGGGGGAACACTGAAGCTTTCTTT. This codes for CASSWDRGNTEAFF.

This clonotype was counted between two and nine times. The CDR3 DNA is TGTGCCAGCAGCTTAGCGAGGAGGACAGGGGGTAAGAACAATGAGCAGTTCTTC. Amino acids: CASSLARRTGGKNNEQFF. The chain combines TRBV11-2 with TRBJ2-1; 10 bases match TRBD1. This CDR3 contains 18 residues. Trimming at V came to 1 base and at J to 5 bases, leaving 11 bases not matched to a gene. Germline V gene lookup returns CDR1 SGHAT and CDR2 FQNNGV.

J is TRBJ1-1 and V is TRBV9; the match to TRBD1 covers 10 bases. Germline V lookup: CDR1 SGDLS, CDR2 YYNGEE. CDR3 size: 19 residues. The ends lost 0 bases at V and 1 base at J; junction bases unmatched: 12. The CDR3 spells CASSVEGMWTGGQNTEAFF. The CDR3 DNA reads as TGTGCCAGCAGCGTAGAGGGTATGTGGACAGGGGGTCAGAACACTGAAGCTTTCTTT. Full variable domain (rest looked up from reference TRBV9 and TRBJ1-1): DSGVTQTPKHLITATGQRVTLRCSPRSGDLSVYWYQQSLDQGLQFLIQYYNGEERAKGNILERFSAQQFPDLHSELNLSSLELGDSALYFCASSVEGMWTGGQNTEAFFGQGTRLTVV.

The chain employs TRBV10-3 and TRBJ2-7; 14 nucleotides match TRBD2. The germline gives CDR1 ENHRY, CDR2 SYGVKD. The CDR3 is 15 amino acids. Trimming cost V 11 bases and J 3 bases; bases outside gene matches: 9. The CDR3 nucleotides read TGTGCCTCCCTCCCCGGACTAGCGGGAGGCTACGAGCAGTACTTC. Protein sequence: CASLPGLAGGYEQYF.

This clonotype has a count of ten or more. This chain uses TRBV2 with TRBJ2-2; no clear D. This CDR3 spans 13 amino acids. V gave up 6 bases and J gave up 6 bases, with 11 bases separating them. Germline CDR1 SNHLY, CDR2 FYNNEI. In DNA form, the CDR3 reads TGTGCCAGCAGACTTCAGGACGCCGGGGAGCTGTTTTTT. It codes for CASRLQDAGELFF.

At least ten counts were recorded for this clonotype. J is TRBJ1-5 and V is TRBV7-9, with TRBD1 identical over 9 bases. Unmatched junction bases numbered 5, after V lost 1 base and J lost 4 bases. The CDR3 is 16 amino acids. Germline lookup yields CDR1 SEHNR and CDR2 FQNEAQ (reference sequence). The CDR3 DNA reads TGTGCCAGCAGCTTAGGGAGGGACAGGGAGAATCAGCCCCAGCATTTT. Translation: CASSLGRDRENQPQHF.

The sample holds many counts of this clonotype. J is TRBJ2-3 and V is TRBV6-5; 11 bases map to TRBD2. Germline V gene sequence: CDR1 MNHEY, CDR2 SVGAGI. V trimming: 0 bases; J trimming: 1 base; junction bases outside the gene matches: 6. CDR3 size: 18 residues. The CDR3 is CASSYSVRGLAGTDTQYF. CDR3 DNA sequence: TGTGCCAGCAGTTACTCGGTTAGGGGACTAGCGGGCACAGATACGCAGTATTTT.

This chain connects TRBV5-4 to TRBJ1-5; the D is unclear. Deletions cut 3 bases from V and 0 bases from J, with 10 bases between. CDR1 and CDR2 (germline): SGHNT, YYREEE (reference sequence). This CDR3 spans 15 amino acids. The CDR3 region is CASSSSVDSNQPQHF. The CDR3 DNA follows: TGTGCCAGCAGCTCTTCGGTGGATAGCAATCAGCCCCAGCATTTT. The entire variable domain, with the rest obtained from reference TRBV5-4 and TRBJ1-5, is as follows: ETGVTQSPTHLIKTRGQQVTLRCSSQSGHNTVSWYQQALGQGPQFIFQYYREEENGRGNFPPRFSGLQFPNYSSELNVNALELDDSALYLCASSSSVDSNQPQHFGDGTRLSIL.

This clonotype was detected many times. J is TRBJ1-1 and V is TRBV6-1, with a weak D call TRBD1 (5 bases). The germline V gene has CDR1 MNHNS and CDR2 SASEGT. The V end was cut by 1 base, the J end by 1 base, with 7 bases between. The CDR3 runs to 14 residues. CDR3 loop: CASSEGGKNTEAFF. Written as DNA, the CDR3 is TGTGCCAGCAGTGAAGGGGGGAAGAACACTGAAGCTTTCTTT.

The sample holds many counts of this clonotype. The V call is TRBV12-3 or TRBV12-4, the J call TRBJ2-4; D uncertain. This CDR3 comprises 17 residues. Trimming took off 3 bases at V and 0 bases at J, with 15 bases between the two ends. The CDR3 DNA reads as TGTGCCAGCAGTTTTAGTTCGGGCAGACTAGCCAAAAACATTCAGTACTTC. It codes for CASSFSSGRLAKNIQYF.

This clonotype has at least ten counts. The chain has TRBV11-3 and TRBJ2-5; 8 nucleotides line up with TRBD2. Looked up from germline, CDR1 is SGHNT and CDR2 is YENEEA. V dropped 10 bases and J dropped 1; count of bases not matched to a gene: 17. CDR3 length: 17 residues. In DNA form, the CDR3 reads TGTGCCATACGGCCAGCGGGAGATCAATTTCGCCAAGAGACCCAGTACTTC. It is translated as CAIRPAGDQFRQETQYF.

This clonotype came up many times. In DNA form, the CDR3 reads TGTGCCAGTAGTATACCAACAGGGCCCCTCGGCACTGAAGCTTTCTTT. Its protein is CASSIPTGPLGTEAFF. The chain has TRBV19 and TRBJ1-1, with a possible D match to TRBD1 (6 bases). The CDR3 runs to 16 residues. Trimming took off 2 bases at V and 4 bases at J, with 17 bases between the two ends. Germline lookup yields CDR1 LNHDA and CDR2 SQIVND (reference sequence). Full variable domain (missing parts from reference TRBV19 and TRBJ1-1): DGGITQSPKYLFRKEGQNVTLSCEQNLNHDAMYWYRQDPGQGLRLIYYSQIVNDFQKGDIAEGYSVSREKKESFPLTVTSAQKNPTAFYLCASSIPTGPLGTEAFFGQGTRLTVV.

The sample holds many counts of this clonotype. This chain uses TRBV6-1 with TRBJ2-4, with no clear D. From germline, CDR1 is MNHNS and CDR2 SASEGT. The CDR3 has 15 residues. Trimming left V 5 bases short and J 1 base short, with 12 bases between. This chain's CDR3 is CASSPLGPAKNIQYF. In DNA, the CDR3 is TGTGCCAGCAGTCCTTTGGGCCCCGCCAAAAACATTCAGTACTTC.

Regarding this clonotype: A single base separates this from a much larger clone, so it may be a read error. This rearrangement joins TRBV10-1 to TRBJ1-1; D unclear. CDR3 length: 13 residues. The germline gives CDR1 WNHNN, CDR2 SYGVQD (reference sequence). Trimming removed 7 bases from V and 4 bases from J, with 13 bases in between. The CDR3 spells CASTVARGTEAFF. The CDR3 DNA reads as TGCGCCAGCACTGTAGCTCGGGGCACTGAAGCTTTCTTT.

The table lists this clonotype with many counts. This CDR3 is CASSIDPEWTGASSYNEQFF. CDR3 DNA sequence: TGTGCCAGTAGTATAGATCCTGAATGGACGGGGGCCAGCTCCTACAATGAGCAGTTCTTC. The chain employs TRBV19 and TRBJ2-1; D possibly matches TRBD1 or TRBD2 (6 bases each). V shed 0 bases and J shed 0 bases, with 21 bases lying between them. Looked up from germline, CDR1 is LNHDA and CDR2 is SQIVND (reference sequence). This CDR3 is built from 20 residues.

This clonotype appeared many times. The rearrangement links TRBV14 to TRBJ2-4; 11 nucleotides align to TRBD2. CDR3 length: 21 residues. The germline V gene has CDR1 SGHDN and CDR2 FVKESK. J gave up 0 bases and V 4 bases, and 17 bases lay outside the gene matches. CDR3 nucleotide sequence: TGTGCCAGCAGCCGATCCCGGCTAGCGGGGGGCCCTTCCATAGCCAAAAACATTCAGTACTTC. Amino acid sequence: CASSRSRLAGGPSIAKNIQYF.

This clonotype was seen ten or more times. The V gene is TRBV12-3 or TRBV12-4, the J gene TRBJ1-2, with D tentatively TRBD1 (5 bases). V gave up 3 bases and J gave up 5 bases, with 7 bases separating them. The CDR3 covers 12 residues. The CDR3 protein is CASSLGRYGYTF. The CDR3 DNA reads TGTGCCAGCAGTTTGGGACGGTATGGCTACACCTTC.

In this sample, this clonotype turned up many times. This chain joins TRBV28 and TRBJ2-7; TRBD2 aligns across 11 bases. The CDR3 is 17 residues long. With 4 bases clipped from V and 0 bases from J, the junction kept 8 bases outside the gene matches. Germline-derived CDR1 and CDR2 are MDHEN and SYDVKM. CDR3 nucleotide sequence: TGTGCCAGCAGTTCCCGGACTAGCGGGTCTAGCTCCTACGAGCAGTACTTC. Translated, it gives CASSSRTSGSSSYEQYF.

This clonotype was counted many times. CDR3 DNA: TGTGCCAGCAGCCCATACGTCCCTTTAATACAGAGGGCACGTGGAAACACCATATATTTT. As protein: CASSPYVPLIQRARGNTIYF. V usage is TRBV11-2 and J usage is TRBJ1-3; D is ambiguous. Trimming removed 5 bases at V and 3 bases at J, with 29 bases between. The CDR3 is 20 amino acids. Germline V gives CDR1 SGHAT, CDR2 FQNNGV.